These T cell receptor beta chains were read from a single sample in a study of T cell responses to AZD1222 COVID-19 vaccine. Some clones are missing from TCRdb's copy, which holds only in-frame ones; the method was immunoSEQ multiplex PCR. The data contain about 180,000 clones, about 86% of them singletons. The sample consisted of peripheral blood, taken 28 days after the second AZD1222 dose. These receptors came from an adult who received the AZD1222 COVID-19 vaccine. The CDR3 runs from the conserved cysteine through the conserved F or W. The D gene is left open where the match is weak. A clone size is listed for some rows: how often the clone was seen (once, few, many), or a class if it is expanded.

abundance | d_gene | j_gene | v_gene | CDR3aa | CDR3nt
few | TRBD2 | TRBJ2-3 | TRBV4-2 | CASSQDFGGTDTQYF | TGTGCCAGCAGCCAAGATTTCGGGGGGACAGATACGCAGTATTTT
NA | NA | TRBJ1-2 | TRBV2 | CASTVLRYGYTF | TGTGCCAGCACCGTATTGCGGTATGGCTACACCTTC
NA | NA | TRBJ1-4 | TRBV30 | CAWRSGNEKLFF | TGTGCCTGGAGGTCTGGGAATGAAAAACTGTTTTTT
NA | TRBD1 | TRBJ1-5 | TRBV2 | CASSLMRQGAQPQHF | TGTGCCAGCAGTCTCATGCGACAGGGGGCCCAGCCCCAGCATTTT
NA | TRBD2 | TRBJ2-1 | TRBV24-1 | CATSDLGTSAFNEQFF | TGTGCCACCAGTGATTTGGGGACTAGCGCGTTCAATGAGCAGTTCTTC
once | NA | TRBJ1-1 | TRBV3-1/TRBV3-2 | CASSQEAGANTEAFF | TGTGCCAGCAGCCAAGAGGCAGGGGCGAACACTGAAGCTTTCTTT
few | NA | TRBJ2-7 | TRBV3-1/TRBV3-2 | CASRSRSYEQYF | TGTGCCAGCAGATCAAGATCCTACGAGCAGTACTTC
NA | NA | TRBJ2-3 | TRBV6-2/TRBV6-3 | CASSLTSWGPDTQYF | TGTGCCAGCAGCCTCACTAGTTGGGGCCCAGATACGCAGTATTTT
NA | TRBD1 | TRBJ1-2 | TRBV29-1 | CSVTRPVGQGGEIDYGYTF | TGCAGCGTTACAAGACCGGTGGGACAGGGGGGAGAAATTGACTATGGCTACACCTTC
NA | NA | TRBJ1-1 | TRBV7-8 | CASSLAIGGANTEAFF | TGTGCCAGCAGCTTAGCGATAGGGGGGGCGAACACTGAAGCTTTCTTT
NA | NA | TRBJ1-5 | TRBV19 | CASSIDGVGDQPQHF | TGTGCCAGTAGTATAGACGGAGTCGGGGATCAGCCCCAGCATTTT
NA | TRBD2 | TRBJ2-7 | TRBV3-1/TRBV3-2 | CASSQSRGVPYEQYF | TGTGCCAGCAGCCAAAGTCGGGGGGTCCCCTACGAGCAGTACTTC
NA | NA | TRBJ1-1 | TRBV6-6 | CASSYSRGQTEAFF | TGTGCCAGCAGTTACTCCAGGGGACAAACTGAAGCTTTCTTT
NA | NA | TRBJ1-2 | TRBV3-1/TRBV3-2 | CASSQEPRAEVF | TGTGCCAGCAGCCAAGAGCCCCGGGCCGAAGTCTTC
NA | TRBD1 | TRBJ2-7 | TRBV6-5 | CASRAGQGTYEQYF | TGTGCCAGCAGGGCGGGACAGGGGACCTACGAGCAGTACTTC
NA | NA | TRBJ2-2 | TRBV6-6 | CASGGGVGVNTGELFF | TGTGCCAGCGGGGGCGGAGTGGGGGTGAACACCGGGGAGCTGTTTTTT
once | TRBD1 | TRBJ1-5 | TRBV19 | CASSIDRGTGVEPQHF | TGTGCCAGTAGTATAGATCGGGGGACAGGGGTCGAGCCCCAGCATTTT
NA | NA | TRBJ2-1 | TRBV15 | CATSRDQASLYNEQFF | TGTGCCACCAGCAGAGATCAGGCTTCCCTCTACAATGAGCAGTTCTTC
NA | NA | TRBJ1-3 | TRBV3-1/TRBV3-2 | CASSQDLSVSGNTIYF | TGTGCCAGCAGCCAAGATCTCAGTGTATCTGGAAACACCATATATTTT
NA | TRBD1 | TRBJ2-7 | TRBV11-1 | CASRKQGARERYF | TGTGCCAGCAGGAAACAGGGGGCGCGGGAGCGGTACTTC
NA | NA | TRBJ1-1 | TRBV29-1 | CSVGGLGNTEAFF | TGCAGCGTTGGAGGTTTGGGGAACACTGAAGCTTTCTTT
NA | NA | TRBJ2-1 | TRBV19 | CASSMRWGHYNEQFF | TGTGCCAGTAGTATGAGGTGGGGGCACTACAATGAGCAGTTCTTC
NA | TRBD1 | TRBJ1-4 | TRBV4-1 | CASSQVAPGQGNEKLFF | TGCGCCAGCAGCCAAGTTGCACCGGGACAGGGTAATGAAAAACTGTTTTTT
NA | NA | TRBJ1-5 | TRBV7-2 | CASSLGDRYSNQPQHF | TGTGCCAGCAGCTTAGGAGACAGATATAGCAATCAGCCCCAGCATTTT
once | NA | TRBJ1-4 | TRBV5-3 | CARSLDLGNEKLFF | TGTGCCAGAAGCTTGGATTTAGGGAATGAAAAACTGTTTTTT
NA | NA | TRBJ2-3 | TRBV7-6 | CASSLLSGGTDTQYF | TGTGCCAGCAGCTTATTGTCTGGCGGCACAGATACGCAGTATTTT
NA | NA | TRBJ1-2 | TRBV3-1/TRBV3-2 | CASSQVGDYGYTF | TGTGCCAGCAGCCAAGTCGGAGATTACGGCTACACCTTC
NA | TRBD1 | TRBJ1-2 | TRBV5-1 | CASQSLTGVGDGYTF | TGCGCCAGCCAATCGCTGACAGGGGTGGGAGATGGCTACACCTTC
NA | NA | TRBJ1-4 | TRBV25-1 | CASSDLEGRQNEKLFF | TGTGCCAGCAGTGATTTAGAGGGGAGGCAGAATGAAAAACTGTTTTTT
NA | NA | TRBJ2-1 | TRBV5-8 | CASSPGIGALHNEQFF | TGTGCCAGCAGCCCCGGAATCGGGGCCCTTCACAATGAGCAGTTCTTC
NA | TRBD1 | TRBJ2-7 | TRBV5-6 | CASSFSQGVEQYF | TGTGCCAGCAGCTTTTCCCAGGGGGTCGAGCAGTACTTC
NA | NA | TRBJ1-3 | TRBV6-5 | CASSYRPTSGNTIYF | TGTGCCAGCAGTTATAGACCGACGTCTGGAAACACCATATATTTT
NA | NA | TRBJ2-1 | TRBV18 | CASSPPGQEQFF | TGTGCCAGCTCACCCCCAGGACAGGAGCAGTTCTTC
NA | NA | TRBJ2-2 | TRBV5-1 | CASSLAVPPAGELFF | TGCGCCAGCAGCTTGGCAGTGCCGCCCGCCGGGGAGCTGTTTTTT
many | NA | TRBJ2-1 | TRBV7-9 | CASSYTRDEQFF | TGTGCCAGCAGCTATACTAGGGATGAGCAGTTCTTC
NA | NA | TRBJ1-1 | TRBV9 | CASSVVWTNTEAFF | TGTGCCAGCAGCGTAGTTTGGACTAACACTGAAGCTTTCTTT
NA | NA | TRBJ1-5 | TRBV5-3 | CARSLGYSNQPQHF | TGTGCCAGAAGCCTGGGGTATAGCAATCAGCCCCAGCATTTT
NA | TRBD2 | TRBJ2-7 | TRBV6-6 | CASSYSPREGYEQYF | TGTGCCAGCAGTTATTCGCCGAGGGAGGGGTACGAGCAGTACTTC
NA | TRBD2 | TRBJ2-5 | TRBV4-2 | CASSHRGGGNLLQETQYF | TGTGCCAGCAGCCACCGGGGCGGGGGGAATCTCCTACAAGAGACCCAGTACTTC